The 21 T cell receptor beta chains reported below all come from one sample, sequenced in a study of immune evolution from preneoplasia to lung adenocarcinoma. TCRdb keeps only in-frame clones here, not all; method: immunoSEQ multiplex PCR. The sample contains about 4,900 clones, around four fifths of which appear only once. The sequenced sample consisted of FFPE normal lung tissue adjacent to the tumor. The receptors derive from a person between 50 and 70 years old with lung adenocarcinoma.

This chain's CDR3 is CASSPRDRATDTQYF. In nucleotides, the CDR3 is TGTGCCAGCAGCCCCCGGGACAGGGCCACAGATACGCAGTATTTT. The genes are TRBV11-1 and TRBJ2-3; 9 bases are shared with TRBD1. The CDR3 is made up of 15 amino acids. The junction had 5 bases not matched to a gene; V was cut back by 5 bases and J by 2 bases. Germline V gene data show CDR1 as SGHAT and CDR2 as FQDESV (reference sequence).

V and J are TRBV29-1 and TRBJ2-3; tentatively, D is TRBD2 (6 bases). Germline CDR1 and CDR2: SQVTM and ANQGSEA. Trimming removed 4 bases from V and 1 base from J, with 15 bases in between. The CDR3 is 15 residues long. CDR3 sequence (DNA): TGCAGCGTTGCCCCCTGGGGGGAGCGCACAGATACGCAGTATTTT. Translation: CSVAPWGERTDTQYF.

This chain connects TRBV5-6 to TRBJ1-2; D uncertain. In germline, CDR1 is SGHDT, CDR2 YYEEEE. Trimming shortened V by 2 bases and J by 4 bases, and 9 bases separated the two germline ends. The length of the CDR3 is 13 residues. DNA of the CDR3: TGTGCCAGCAGCTTTGGAGGGAGCTATGGCTACACCTTC. Its translation: CASSFGGSYGYTF.

The chain employs TRBV6-5 and TRBJ1-2, with TRBD1 matching 7 bases. The CDR3 contains 14 residues. J was trimmed by 8 bases and V by 6 bases; bases with no gene match: 12. The germline gives CDR1 MNHEY, CDR2 SVGAGI. As DNA, the CDR3 is TGTGCCAGCAGAAAGCCGGGACAGATAAGGGGCTACACCTTC. Protein: CASRKPGQIRGYTF.

The chain carries TRBV6-1 and TRBJ1-2, with 7 bases aligning to TRBD1. The CDR3 is 14 amino acids. V was pared by 10 bases and J by 3 bases, with 11 bases of the junction left unmatched. Germline V gene data show CDR1 as MNHNS and CDR2 as SASEGT. In DNA form, the CDR3 reads TGTGCCATCGGGGGGTGGGGGACAGACTATGGCTACACCTTC. It is translated as CAIGGWGTDYGYTF.

For this clone: Germline and junction disagree at one end, which may indicate a read error. The rearrangement links TRBV28 to TRBJ1-5, with D perhaps TRBD1 (5 bases). Germline CDR1 MDHEN, CDR2 SYDVKM. The CDR3 has 13 residues. The CDR3 DNA is TGTGCCATTCCGGGGGGGGAGGGTCAGCCTCAGCATTTT. Its protein product is CAIPGGEGQPQHF.

This chain links TRBV27 with TRBJ2-7, with D uncertain. Looked up from germline, CDR1 is MNHEY and CDR2 is SMNVEV (reference sequence). This CDR3 has 14 amino acids. The V end was cut by 1 base, the J end by 2 bases, with 9 bases between. This chain's CDR3 is CASSLFVPPYEQYF. CDR3 DNA: TGTGCCAGCAGTTTATTTGTCCCCCCCTACGAGCAGTACTTC.

This chain joins TRBV4-1 and TRBJ2-1; D is possibly TRBD2 (5 bases). The CDR3 contains 18 residues. CDR1 MGHRA and CDR2 YSYEKL come from the germline V gene. V shed 0 bases and J shed 5 bases, with 20 bases lying between them. DNA for the CDR3: TGCGCCAGCAGCCAAGAAGTTGGTTGGCTAGCCCTCGACAATGAGCAGTTCTTC. It translates to CASSQEVGWLALDNEQFF.

The CDR3 bases are TGTGCCAGCTCACCAGAATTGGCAAGAGGTGGAAACACCATATATTTT. Translation gives CASSPELARGGNTIYF. The chain recombines TRBV18 with TRBJ1-3; D is uncertain. CDR3 length equals 16 residues. V gave up 2 bases and J gave up 3 bases, with 14 bases separating them. Germline CDR1 is KGHSH and CDR2 is LQKENI.

This clone was seen just once. This chain joins TRBV29-1 and TRBJ2-3; perhaps TRBD1 as D (5 bases). The CDR3 length is 12 residues. Germline lookup yields CDR1 SQVTM and CDR2 ANQGSEA. V shed 7 bases and J shed 6 bases, with 14 bases lying between them. CDR3 sequence: CSAAVGVDTQYF. The CDR3 nucleotides are TGCAGCGCCGCGGTAGGGGTCGATACGCAGTATTTT.

This chain joins TRBV2 and TRBJ2-5, with D tentatively TRBD2 (6 bases). The CDR3 contains 14 residues. Germline CDR1 is SNHLY and CDR2 is FYNNEI. V was pared by 0 bases and J by 7 bases, with 12 bases between. CDR3 DNA: TGTGCCAGCAGTGAAGCGGGAGGAGGTCCGACCCAGTACTTC. It specifies CASSEAGGGPTQYF.

The chain joins TRBV10-3 to TRBJ2-1; 9 bases match TRBD2. The germline gives CDR1 ENHRY, CDR2 SYGVKD. CDR3 size: 15 residues. V gave up 10 bases and J gave up 7 bases; unmatched junction bases: 14. The DNA of the CDR3 is TGTGCCACCCAAGGAGGGCTAGCGGGGAAAAATGAGCAGTTCTTC. As protein: CATQGGLAGKNEQFF.

V usage is TRBV5-1 and J usage is TRBJ2-5, with 7 positions matching TRBD1. Germline assignment: CDR1 SGHRS and CDR2 YFSETQ. V gave up 3 bases and J gave up 2 bases; unmatched junction bases: 4. The CDR3 loop spans 14 amino acids. The chain's CDR3 is CASSSTGAQETQYF. The DNA of the CDR3 is TGCGCCAGCAGCTCTACAGGGGCGCAAGAGACCCAGTACTTC.

Only one count was recorded for this clone. The chain is built from TRBV5-6 and TRBJ2-4; 8 bases agree with TRBD1. From germline, CDR1 is SGHDT and CDR2 YYEEEE. The CDR3 is 14 amino acids. V lost 5 bases and J lost 6; bases outside the gene matches: 7. This chain's CDR3 is CASSFGTGRNIQYF. CDR3 sequence (DNA): TGTGCCAGCAGTTTCGGGACAGGTAGAAACATTCAGTACTTC.

The chain couples TRBV7-9 to TRBJ1-3, with D possibly matching TRBD1 (5 bases). Trimming took 6 bases from V and 0 from J, leaving 9 bases between them. The germline V gene has CDR1 SEHNR and CDR2 FQNEAQ (reference sequence). This CDR3 is 14 amino acids long. The CDR3 sequence is CASRDTVSGNTIYF. In DNA form, the CDR3 reads TGTGCCAGCAGGGACACAGTCTCTGGAAACACCATATATTTT.

The rearrangement uses TRBV29-1 and TRBJ2-7; 12 bases are a match to TRBD2. The V gene's germline CDR1 is SQVTM and CDR2 ANQGSEA. CDR3 length: 13 amino acids. Unmatched junction bases numbered 7, after V lost 7 bases and J lost 6 bases. CDR3 amino acids: CSGSSGRAFEQYF. CDR3 in DNA: TGCAGCGGATCTAGCGGGAGGGCCTTCGAGCAGTACTTC.

The rearrangement links TRBV5-1 to TRBJ2-5; weak D call: TRBD2 (6 bases). This CDR3 comprises 14 residues. V was pared by 4 bases and J by 4 bases, with 14 bases between. Germline loops: CDR1 SGHRS, CDR2 YFSETQ. The CDR3 reads CASSPTDGGETQYF. DNA for the CDR3: TGCGCCAGCAGCCCAACGGACGGGGGAGAGACCCAGTACTTC.

This chain uses TRBV12-5 with TRBJ2-7; 7 bases are shared with TRBD1. V was clipped by 4 bases and J by 3 bases; unmatched bases: 6. Germline V lookup: CDR1 LGHNT, CDR2 FRNRAP. This CDR3 contains 14 residues. The CDR3 protein is CASGYVSGGYEQYF. The CDR3, as DNA: TGTGCTAGTGGTTACGTCTCAGGGGGCTACGAGCAGTACTTC.

J is TRBJ2-3 and V is TRBV7-9; TRBD2 matches at 7 bases. The ends lost 11 bases at V and 0 bases at J; junction bases unmatched: 5. Looked up from germline, CDR1 is SEHNR and CDR2 is FQNEAQ (reference sequence). This CDR3 is 13 amino acids long. The CDR3 nucleotides read TGTGCCTCCCGTAGCGGGAGCACAGATACGCAGTATTTT. Translating gives CASRSGSTDTQYF.

The J gene is TRBJ2-3, the V gene TRBV5-1, with 8 bases lining up with TRBD1. This CDR3 comprises 14 residues. Germline CDR1 reads SGHRS; CDR2 reads YFSETQ. V lost 4 bases to trimming and J lost 6 bases; unmatched junction nucleotides: 7. CDR3 in DNA: TGCGCCAGCAGCCCTCAGGGGGCAGCGGATACGCAGTATTTT. It specifies CASSPQGAADTQYF.

This chain connects TRBV27 to TRBJ1-1; TRBD1 agrees at 8 bases. CDR3 length: 16 amino acids. J was trimmed by 3 bases and V by 4 bases; bases with no gene match: 10. Per the germline V gene, CDR1 is MNHEY and CDR2 is SMNVEV (reference sequence). The CDR3 reads CASSWGQDSFDTEAFF. CDR3 in DNA: TGTGCCAGCAGTTGGGGACAGGACTCCTTTGACACTGAAGCTTTCTTT.